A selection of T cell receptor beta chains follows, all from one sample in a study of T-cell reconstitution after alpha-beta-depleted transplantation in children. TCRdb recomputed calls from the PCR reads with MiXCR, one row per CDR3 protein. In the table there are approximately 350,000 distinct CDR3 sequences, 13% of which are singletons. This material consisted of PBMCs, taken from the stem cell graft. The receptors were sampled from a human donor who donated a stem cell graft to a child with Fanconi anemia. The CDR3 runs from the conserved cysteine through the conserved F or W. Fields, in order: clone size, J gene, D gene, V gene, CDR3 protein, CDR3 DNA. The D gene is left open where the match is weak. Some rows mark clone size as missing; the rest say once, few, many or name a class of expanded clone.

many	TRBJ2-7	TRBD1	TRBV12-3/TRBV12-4	CASSGRGDSLYEQYF	TGTGCCAGCAGTGGGAGAGGGGACAGCCTTTACGAGCAGTACTTC
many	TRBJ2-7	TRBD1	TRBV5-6	CASRRDRVVGEQYF	TGTGCCAGCAGAAGGGACAGGGTAGTAGGCGAGCAGTACTTC
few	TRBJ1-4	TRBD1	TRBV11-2	CASSSGTALGFGEKLFF	TGTGCCAGCAGCTCTGGGACAGCCCTGGGGTTTGGTGAAAAACTGTTTTTT
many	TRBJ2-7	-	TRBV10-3	CAISGDQGRGYEQYF	TGTGCCATCAGTGGAGATCAGGGTCGGGGCTACGAGCAGTACTTC
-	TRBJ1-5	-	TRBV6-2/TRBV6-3	CASSRDNSNQSQHF	TGTGCCAGCAGCCGGGACAATAGCAATCAGTCCCAGCATTTT
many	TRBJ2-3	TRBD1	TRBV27	CASSRGRFTDTQYF	TGTGCCAGCAGCAGGGGGCGATTCACAGATACGCAGTATTTT
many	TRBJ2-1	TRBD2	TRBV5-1	CASSSTSGSYNEQFF	TGCGCCAGCAGCTCCACTAGCGGCTCCTACAATGAGCAGTTCTTC
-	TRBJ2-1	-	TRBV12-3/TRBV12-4	CASTKGSKLNEQFF	TGTGCCAGTACCAAGGGGTCCAAGCTGAATGAGCAGTTCTTC
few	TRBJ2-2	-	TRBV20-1	CSARDRVAGELFF	TGCAGTGCTAGAGATCGAGTAGCCGGGGAGCTGTTTTTT
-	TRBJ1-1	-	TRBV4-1	CASSQVGTRGTNTEAFF	TGCGCCAGCAGCCAAGTGGGGACCCGGGGGACGAACACTGAAGCTTTCTTT
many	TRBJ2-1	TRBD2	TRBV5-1	CASSQPGTSGGNEQFF	TGCGCCAGCAGCCAGCCCGGGACTAGCGGGGGAAATGAGCAGTTCTTC
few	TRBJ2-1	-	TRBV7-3	CASSLIPGSYNEQFF	TGTGCCAGCAGCTTGATCCCAGGCTCCTACAATGAGCAGTTCTTC
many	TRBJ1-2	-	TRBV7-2	CASSLVGGSGTNYGYTF	TGTGCCAGCAGCTTAGTGGGAGGGAGCGGAACTAACTATGGCTACACCTTC
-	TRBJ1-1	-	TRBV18	CASSQGFTGEAFF	TGTGCCAGCTCACAGGGCTTTACAGGTGAAGCTTTCTTT
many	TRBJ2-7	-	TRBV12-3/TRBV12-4	CASSLRGLYSYEQYF	TGTGCCAGCAGTTTAAGGGGGTTGTACTCCTACGAGCAGTACTTC
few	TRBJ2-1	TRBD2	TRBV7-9	CASSPDSGDSYNEQFF	TGTGCCAGCAGCCCGGATAGCGGGGACTCCTACAATGAGCAGTTCTTC
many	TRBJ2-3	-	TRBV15	CATSRDLLGSTDTQYF	TGTGCCACCAGCAGAGATTTGTTAGGGAGCACAGATACGCAGTATTTT
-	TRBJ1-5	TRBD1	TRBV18	CASSRDRGGNQPQHF	TGTGCCAGCTCACGGGACAGGGGTGGCAATCAGCCCCAGCATTTT
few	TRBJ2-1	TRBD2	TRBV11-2	CASSSIRSGGVGNEQFF	TGTGCCAGCAGCTCTATTAGGAGCGGGGGCGTAGGCAATGAGCAGTTCTTC
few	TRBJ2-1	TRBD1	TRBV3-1	CASSPTGGPYNEQFF	TGTGCCAGCAGCCCGACAGGGGGTCCCTACAATGAGCAGTTCTTC
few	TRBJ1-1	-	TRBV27	CASSHTWDTEAFF	TGTGCCAGCAGCCACACATGGGACACTGAAGCTTTCTTT
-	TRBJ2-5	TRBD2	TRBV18	CASSLLAGGPDETQYF	TGTGCCAGCTCACTACTAGCGGGGGGGCCGGATGAGACCCAGTACTTC
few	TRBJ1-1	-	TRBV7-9	CASSWGWKEAFF	TGTGCCAGCTCGTGGGGGTGGAAAGAAGCTTTCTTT
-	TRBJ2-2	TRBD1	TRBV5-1	CASSLQGSNGELFF	TGCGCCAGCAGCTTACAGGGGTCCAACGGGGAGCTGTTTTTT